The sequence of this T cell receptor beta chain was determined in a study of CD4 T cells in relation to SARS-CoV-2 and coronaviruses. Study outcomes and limitations: Monoreactive clones expanded significantly more to SARS-CoV-2 than crossreactive clones did.

The assay was immunoSEQ multiplex PCR, and TCRdb's table has in-frame clones only and misses some. Here the sample spans about 68,000 clones, 90% to 95% being singletons. The unexposed donors gave CD4+ T cells in about 2010-2019, prior to COVID-19. CD4 enrichment then naive enrichment separated naive from memory CD4+ cells. As concerns this clone: Its specificity is unknown.

Germline V gives CDR1 SSHAT, CDR2 FNYEAQ (reference sequence). V gave up 5 bases and J gave up 2 bases; unmatched junction bases: 6. This CDR3 is built from 16 residues. The chain couples TRBV7-7 to TRBJ2-3, with 11 nucleotides matching TRBD2. The receptor's source is a human donor in good health. The sequenced sample consisted of naive CD4+ T cells from PBMCs. Subset: naive CD4+ T cells isolated by negative enrichment. In nucleotides, the CDR3 is TGTGCCAGCAGCCCGGTAGCGGGGGGGCTCACAGATACGCAGTATTTT. Protein sequence: CASSPVAGGLTDTQYF.